These T cell receptor beta chains were read from a single sample in a study of T cell repertoires in cytomegalovirus infection. One entry per CDR3 protein, called by TCRdb with MiXCR from the reads. The sample lists over 450,000 distinct CDR3 sequences; approximately 10% were seen once. The sequenced sample consisted of PBMCs. These receptors were taken from a human donor in good health (CMV status not recorded). Some clones in this sample may be carry-over from other donors' samples. Each CDR3 is given with its conserved first and last residue. The D gene is left open where the match is weak. Expanded clones are given a class, and other clones once, few, many or no size at all.

D gene: -
J gene: TRBJ2-5
V gene: TRBV7-2
clone size: many
CDR3 DNA: TGTGCCAGCAGCTCCCTCCGGACAGCAAGAGCGGGGACCCAGTACTTC
CDR3 protein: CASSSLRTARAGTQYF

D gene: -
J gene: TRBJ2-1
V gene: TRBV27
clone size: many
CDR3 DNA: TGTGCCAGCAGTTTAAAGGGTAATGAGCAGTTCTTC
CDR3 protein: CASSLKGNEQFF

D gene: TRBD1
J gene: TRBJ1-4
V gene: TRBV19
clone size: -
CDR3 DNA: TGTGCCAGTAGGGGACAGGCGTCTAATGAAAAACTGTTTTTT
CDR3 protein: CASRGQASNEKLFF

D gene: TRBD2
J gene: TRBJ2-1
V gene: TRBV20-1
clone size: -
CDR3 DNA: TGCAGTGCTAGAGTATCTAGCGGGATGCCGCAGTTCTTC
CDR3 protein: CSARVSSGMPQFF

D gene: TRBD1
J gene: TRBJ2-1
V gene: TRBV12-3/TRBV12-4
clone size: few
CDR3 DNA: TGTGCCAGCAGTTTAAGGGGGCACCCCTACAATGAGCAGTTCTTC
CDR3 protein: CASSLRGHPYNEQFF

D gene: -
J gene: TRBJ2-7
V gene: TRBV28
clone size: -
CDR3 DNA: TGTGCCAGCAGTTCCCGGGCGAGTGGGTACGAGCAGTACTTC
CDR3 protein: CASSSRASGYEQYF

D gene: -
J gene: TRBJ2-1
V gene: TRBV25-1
clone size: many
CDR3 DNA: TGTGCCAGCAGTGGTCCGGGCAACCTGGGTAATGAGCAGTTCTTC
CDR3 protein: CASSGPGNLGNEQFF

D gene: -
J gene: TRBJ2-7
V gene: TRBV2
clone size: many
CDR3 DNA: TGTGCCAGCAGTGAAGAGACGTGGGAGCAGTACTTC
CDR3 protein: CASSEETWEQYF

D gene: -
J gene: TRBJ1-4
V gene: TRBV19
clone size: many
CDR3 DNA: TGTGCCAGTAGTGTCAACAGGGACGACGAAAAACTGTTTTTT
CDR3 protein: CASSVNRDDEKLFF

D gene: TRBD2
J gene: TRBJ2-7
V gene: TRBV12-3/TRBV12-4
clone size: many
CDR3 DNA: TGTGCCAGCAGTTTAAGCGGGATTACCCTTTACGAGCAGTACTTC
CDR3 protein: CASSLSGITLYEQYF

D gene: TRBD2
J gene: TRBJ2-7
V gene: TRBV28
clone size: -
CDR3 DNA: TGTGCCAGCAGCTTTGGGACTAGCGGGAGGCAATACGAGCAGTACTTC
CDR3 protein: CASSFGTSGRQYEQYF

D gene: TRBD1
J gene: TRBJ1-5
V gene: TRBV20-1
clone size: -
CDR3 DNA: TGCAGTGCTAGAGACAGACAGGGCAAACAGCCCCAGCATTTT
CDR3 protein: CSARDRQGKQPQHF

D gene: TRBD1
J gene: TRBJ1-5
V gene: TRBV6-9
clone size: -
CDR3 DNA: TGTGCCAACCGCAGGCCGGGACAGGGGGGCTCAAGCGCTAAAGGCAATCAGCCCCAGCATTTT
CDR3 protein: CANRRPGQGGSSAKGNQPQHF

D gene: -
J gene: TRBJ2-6
V gene: TRBV29-1
clone size: -
CDR3 DNA: TGCAGCGTTCGCCCCGGGAGCTCTGGGGCCAACGTCCTGACTTTC
CDR3 protein: CSVRPGSSGANVLTF

D gene: -
J gene: TRBJ2-1
V gene: TRBV7-8
clone size: many
CDR3 DNA: TGTGCCAGCAGCTTAGTCGTGCCTAGTGGTAGCAATGAGCAGTTCTTC
CDR3 protein: CASSLVVPSGSNEQFF

D gene: -
J gene: TRBJ2-5
V gene: TRBV20-1
clone size: -
CDR3 DNA: TGCAGCGTGAGGCAAGAGACCCAGTACTTC
CDR3 protein: CSVRQETQYF

D gene: -
J gene: TRBJ1-2
V gene: TRBV7-9
clone size: -
CDR3 DNA: TGTGCCAGCAGCTTACGGGACACTGATGGCTACACCTTC
CDR3 protein: CASSLRDTDGYTF

D gene: TRBD1
J gene: TRBJ1-2
V gene: TRBV29-1
clone size: -
CDR3 DNA: TGCAGCGTTGAAGATTCCGGGACAGGGGGCTATGGCTACACCTTC
CDR3 protein: CSVEDSGTGGYGYTF

D gene: -
J gene: TRBJ2-3
V gene: TRBV20-1
clone size: many
CDR3 DNA: TGCAGTGCTAGTGCCGGGGAAAGGGGAGATACGCAGTATTTT
CDR3 protein: CSASAGERGDTQYF

D gene: -
J gene: TRBJ2-7
V gene: TRBV7-9
clone size: many
CDR3 DNA: TGTGCCAGTACAAGGAACACGCTCGACGAGCAGTACTTC
CDR3 protein: CASTRNTLDEQYF

D gene: -
J gene: TRBJ2-1
V gene: TRBV14
clone size: few
CDR3 DNA: TGTGCCAGCAGCAAAAGATCCGGGACTCCTATCTACAATGAGCAGTTCTTC
CDR3 protein: CASSKRSGTPIYNEQFF

D gene: -
J gene: TRBJ2-5
V gene: TRBV10-3
clone size: many
CDR3 DNA: TGTGCCATCAGTGAGGGAACCGGGACGGTAATGGAGACCCAGTACTTC
CDR3 protein: CAISEGTGTVMETQYF

D gene: -
J gene: TRBJ1-1
V gene: TRBV6-2/TRBV6-3
clone size: many
CDR3 DNA: TGTGCCAGCAGTTACCCGGGGGAAGCTTTCTTT
CDR3 protein: CASSYPGEAFF

D gene: TRBD2
J gene: TRBJ2-7
V gene: TRBV12-3/TRBV12-4
clone size: many
CDR3 DNA: TGTGCCAGCAGTCGGACTAGGAACTCCTACGAGCAGTACTTC
CDR3 protein: CASSRTRNSYEQYF

D gene: -
J gene: TRBJ1-6
V gene: TRBV19
clone size: many
CDR3 DNA: TGTGCCAGTAGTCCGAGCGGCCCCCATAATTCACCCCTCCACTTT
CDR3 protein: CASSPSGPHNSPLHF

D gene: TRBD1
J gene: TRBJ1-5
V gene: TRBV9
clone size: few
CDR3 DNA: TGTGCCAGCAGCCTAGGGACAGGGGAAGATCAGCCCCAGCATTTT
CDR3 protein: CASSLGTGEDQPQHF

D gene: -
J gene: TRBJ2-1
V gene: TRBV9
clone size: many
CDR3 DNA: TGTGCCAGCACCGAATGGGACTGGGCGGATAATGAGCAGTTCTTC
CDR3 protein: CASTEWDWADNEQFF

D gene: -
J gene: TRBJ2-3
V gene: TRBV7-2
clone size: many
CDR3 DNA: TGTGCCAGCAGCCTCTCCCGGGAGTTCACAGATACGCAGTATTTT
CDR3 protein: CASSLSREFTDTQYF

D gene: TRBD2
J gene: TRBJ2-2
V gene: TRBV19
clone size: -
CDR3 DNA: TGTGCCAGTAGTACTAGCGGGACAACCGGGGAGCTGTTTTTT
CDR3 protein: CASSTSGTTGELFF

D gene: TRBD1
J gene: TRBJ2-7
V gene: TRBV9
clone size: few
CDR3 DNA: TGTGCCAGCAGCGCACAACCGGGACAGGGGAACCACGAGCAGTACTTC
CDR3 protein: CASSAQPGQGNHEQYF

D gene: -
J gene: TRBJ1-2
V gene: TRBV23-1
clone size: few
CDR3 DNA: TGCGCCAGCAGTCAAAGCGGGCGAGGGGTTAACTATGGCTACACCTTC
CDR3 protein: CASSQSGRGVNYGYTF

D gene: -
J gene: TRBJ2-1
V gene: TRBV7-9
clone size: many
CDR3 DNA: TGTGCCAGCAGCTTAGGGACAGTCGAGGGCAATGAGCAGTTCTTC
CDR3 protein: CASSLGTVEGNEQFF

D gene: TRBD2
J gene: TRBJ2-5
V gene: TRBV7-2
clone size: many
CDR3 DNA: TGTGCCAGCAGCTTATGGGGGGGAGGTGTCCAAGAGACCCAGTACTTC
CDR3 protein: CASSLWGGGVQETQYF

D gene: TRBD2
J gene: TRBJ2-1
V gene: TRBV18
clone size: many
CDR3 DNA: TGTGCCAGCTCACTGTGGGCTAGCGGCCGTATCACCTACAATGAGCAGTTCTTC
CDR3 protein: CASSLWASGRITYNEQFF

D gene: -
J gene: TRBJ2-7
V gene: TRBV3-1
clone size: many
CDR3 DNA: TGTGCCAGCAGCCAAGATTATAAGTTCTCCTACGAGCAGTACTTC
CDR3 protein: CASSQDYKFSYEQYF

D gene: -
J gene: TRBJ1-1
V gene: TRBV23-1
clone size: few
CDR3 DNA: TGCGCCAGCAATTCAAGGAGGGCGGGAAGGGCGAGGGGTGACACTGAAGCTTTCTTT
CDR3 protein: CASNSRRAGRARGDTEAFF

D gene: -
J gene: TRBJ2-7
V gene: TRBV19
clone size: few
CDR3 DNA: TGTGCCAGTAGTACGGGCCAACAGGGTACTAACGAGCAGTACTTC
CDR3 protein: CASSTGQQGTNEQYF

D gene: -
J gene: TRBJ2-1
V gene: TRBV11-2
clone size: many
CDR3 DNA: TGTGCCAGCAGCCCACATAGCGCGGACAATGAGCAGTTCTTC
CDR3 protein: CASSPHSADNEQFF

D gene: -
J gene: TRBJ2-7
V gene: TRBV11-2
clone size: many
CDR3 DNA: TGTGCCAGCAGCGTAGATCCACTCGAGCAGTACTTC
CDR3 protein: CASSVDPLEQYF

D gene: TRBD1
J gene: TRBJ2-2
V gene: TRBV19
clone size: many
CDR3 DNA: TGTGCCAGTAGTATAGGTAGGGGACAGGGGAGCACCGGGGAGCTGTTTTTT
CDR3 protein: CASSIGRGQGSTGELFF

D gene: TRBD1
J gene: TRBJ2-5
V gene: TRBV5-1
clone size: many
CDR3 DNA: TGCGCCAGCAGCACAGGGGTTGAAGAGACCCAGTACTTC
CDR3 protein: CASSTGVEETQYF

D gene: TRBD2
J gene: TRBJ2-2
V gene: TRBV20-1
clone size: few
CDR3 DNA: TGCAGTGCTAGGAGCGGGGGGGCCTTTACCGGGGAGCTGTTTTTT
CDR3 protein: CSARSGGAFTGELFF

D gene: -
J gene: TRBJ1-1
V gene: TRBV20-1
clone size: few
CDR3 DNA: TGCAGTGCTAGAGATCGTAGGTGGGTGAACACTGAAGCTTTCTTT
CDR3 protein: CSARDRRWVNTEAFF

D gene: -
J gene: TRBJ2-7
V gene: TRBV10-3
clone size: many
CDR3 DNA: TGTGCCATCAGTTCACAGAGCTCCTACGAGCAGTACTTC
CDR3 protein: CAISSQSSYEQYF

D gene: -
J gene: TRBJ2-5
V gene: TRBV4-1
clone size: -
CDR3 DNA: TGCGCCAGCAGCCAAGGAGTGGGGGGCATTCAAGAGACCCAGTACTTC
CDR3 protein: CASSQGVGGIQETQYF

D gene: TRBD1
J gene: TRBJ1-6
V gene: TRBV15
clone size: many
CDR3 DNA: TGTGCCACCAGCTCGGGACAGGGGTACGGTTCCTCACCCCTCCACTTT
CDR3 protein: CATSSGQGYGSSPLHF

D gene: TRBD1
J gene: TRBJ2-1
V gene: TRBV24-1
clone size: many
CDR3 DNA: TGTGCCACCAGTGATTTCCGGACAGGGGAGAGGTTGGAGCAGTTCTTC
CDR3 protein: CATSDFRTGERLEQFF

D gene: TRBD1
J gene: TRBJ1-5
V gene: TRBV29-1
clone size: few
CDR3 DNA: TGCAGCGTGAGACAGGGGGCTGGGGGAAACAGCAATCAGCCCCAGCATTTT
CDR3 protein: CSVRQGAGGNSNQPQHF

D gene: TRBD1
J gene: TRBJ1-2
V gene: TRBV7-9
clone size: few
CDR3 DNA: TGTGCCAGCAGCTTACATACAGGGGGGGCCTATGGCTACACCTTC
CDR3 protein: CASSLHTGGAYGYTF

D gene: -
J gene: TRBJ1-1
V gene: TRBV7-7
clone size: many
CDR3 DNA: TGTGCTAGCAACCCGGTCGGGGGTAACACTGAAGCTTTCTTT
CDR3 protein: CASNPVGGNTEAFF